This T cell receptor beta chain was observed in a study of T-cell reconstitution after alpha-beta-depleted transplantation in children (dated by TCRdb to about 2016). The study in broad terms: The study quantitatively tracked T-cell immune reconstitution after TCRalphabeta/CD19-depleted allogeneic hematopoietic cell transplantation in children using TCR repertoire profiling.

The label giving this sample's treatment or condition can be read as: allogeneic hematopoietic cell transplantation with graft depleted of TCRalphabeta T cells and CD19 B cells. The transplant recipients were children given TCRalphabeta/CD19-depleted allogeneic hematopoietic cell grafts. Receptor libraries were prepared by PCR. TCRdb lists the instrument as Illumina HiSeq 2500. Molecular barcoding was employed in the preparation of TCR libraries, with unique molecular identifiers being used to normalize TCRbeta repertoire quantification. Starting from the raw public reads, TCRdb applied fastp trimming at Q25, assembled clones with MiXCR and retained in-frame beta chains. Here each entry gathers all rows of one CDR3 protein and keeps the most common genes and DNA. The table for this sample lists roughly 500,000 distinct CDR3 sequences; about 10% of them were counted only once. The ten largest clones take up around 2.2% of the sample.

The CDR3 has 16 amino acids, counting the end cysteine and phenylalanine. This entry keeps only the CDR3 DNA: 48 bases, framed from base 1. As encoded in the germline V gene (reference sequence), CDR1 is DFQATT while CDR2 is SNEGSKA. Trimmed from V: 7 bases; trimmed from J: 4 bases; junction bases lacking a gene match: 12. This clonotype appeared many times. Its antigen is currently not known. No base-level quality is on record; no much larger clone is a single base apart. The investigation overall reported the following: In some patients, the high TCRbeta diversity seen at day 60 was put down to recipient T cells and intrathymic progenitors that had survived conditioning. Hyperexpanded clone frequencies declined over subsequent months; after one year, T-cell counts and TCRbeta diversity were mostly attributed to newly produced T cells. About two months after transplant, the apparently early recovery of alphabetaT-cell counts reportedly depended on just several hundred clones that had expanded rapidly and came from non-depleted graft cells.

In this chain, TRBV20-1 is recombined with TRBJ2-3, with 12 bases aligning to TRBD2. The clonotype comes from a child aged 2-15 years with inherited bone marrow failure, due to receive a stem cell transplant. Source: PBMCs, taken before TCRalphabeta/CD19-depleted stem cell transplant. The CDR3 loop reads CSVSAIPSGRADTQYF. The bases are TGCAGTGTTTCGGCCATCCCTAGCGGGAGGGCAGATACGCAGTATTTT.